The text below deals with one T cell receptor (beta chain). Its antigen remains unidentified. Template switching with 5'RACE generated the TCR cDNA and added a universal primer site and UMIs. TCRdb used MiXCR to reprocess the 5' RACE reads, holding one entry per CDR3 protein. The table includes some 340,000 distinct CDR3 sequences, roughly a tenth detected once. The source of the sample is a study of T cells after yellow fever vaccination. Notes on the study in general: Although most clonotypes did not, a small share appeared in both CD4 and CD8 compartments. Post-booster repertoires contained most primary-vaccination clones again (around 97% CD4, around 88% CD8). Researchers cautioned that FACS-sorted repertoires could harbor abundant clonotypes contaminating from the bulk population.

The V gene lost 2 bases and the J gene lost 7 bases, with 15 bases spanning the gap. Per germline, CDR1 SGHAT and CDR2 FQNNGV. The CDR3 is 14 amino acids. The sequence came from a man younger than 30 who received the YFV17D yellow fever vaccine. This specimen consisted of CD4+ T cells sorted from PBMCs, obtained 45 days after the yellow fever booster vaccination. This sequence joins TRBV11-2 and TRBJ2-7; D perhaps matches TRBD1 (5 bases). This chain's CDR3 is CASSLPLGSGEQYF. The DNA for the CDR3 is TGTGCCAGCAGCTTACCGCTTGGGTCAGGGGAGCAGTACTTC.